This T cell receptor (beta chain) was recovered during a study of radiation and T cells in renal cell carcinoma. Findings of the study overall: Top tumor clonotypes rose in blood 2 weeks post-radiation, then contracted.

For this clone: Its specificity is unknown.

Per the germline V gene, CDR1 is KGHSH and CDR2 is LQKENI. The length of the CDR3 is 16 residues. V lost 1 base and J lost 5; bases outside the gene matches: 6. The method was immunoSEQ multiplex PCR; TCRdb's version includes in-frame clones alone and lacks a portion of them. The table shows 150,000 or so clones, with about nine tenths occurring only once. The time point denotes: blood 4 weeks post-SBRT, at nephrectomy. Treatment in this sample: 15 Gy SBRT to primary tumor, nephrectomy 4 weeks later. Nephrectomy followed 15 Gy stereotactic body radiation by 4 weeks. Clear cell pathology was present in this patient's renal cell carcinoma.

Source: blood, taken from a patient whose treatment included radiotherapy and nephrectomy. This clonotype was sampled from a woman between 45 and 60 years old with renal cell carcinoma. The gene calls are TRBV18 and TRBJ2-2; 8 bases line up with TRBD1. CDR3 sequence reads: CASSPLGTGRTGELFF. The CDR3 region has the DNA TGTGCCAGCTCACCACTGGGGACAGGACGTACCGGGGAGCTGTTTTTT. The whole variable domain, filled in from reference TRBV18 and TRBJ2-2, reads NAGVMQNPRHLVRRRGQEARLRCSPMKGHSHVYWYRQLPEEGLKFMVYLQKENIIDESGMPKERFSAEFPKEGPSILRIQQVVRGDSAAYFCASSPLGTGRTGELFFGEGSRLTVL.